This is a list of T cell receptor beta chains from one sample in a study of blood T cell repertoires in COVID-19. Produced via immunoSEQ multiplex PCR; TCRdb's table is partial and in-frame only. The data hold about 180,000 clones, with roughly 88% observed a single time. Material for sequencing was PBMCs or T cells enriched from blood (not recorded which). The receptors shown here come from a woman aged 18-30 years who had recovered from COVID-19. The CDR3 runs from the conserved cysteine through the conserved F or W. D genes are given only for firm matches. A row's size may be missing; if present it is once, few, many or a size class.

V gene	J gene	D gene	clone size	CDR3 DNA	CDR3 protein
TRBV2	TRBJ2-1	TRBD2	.	TGTGCCAGCAGCCCGGGACTAGCGGGCTACAATGAGCAGTTCTTC	CASSPGLAGYNEQFF
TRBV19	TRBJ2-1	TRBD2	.	TGTGCCGTTGCCCGGGGGGCCTACAATGAGCAGTTCTTC	CAVARGAYNEQFF
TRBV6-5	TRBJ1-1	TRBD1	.	TGTGCCAGCCTGAGGGGGCGAGGGGCTGAAGCTTTCTTT	CASLRGRGAEAFF
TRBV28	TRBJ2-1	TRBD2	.	TGTGCCGCCGGGGGGTCGGGCTACAATGAGCAGTTCTTC	CAAGGSGYNEQFF
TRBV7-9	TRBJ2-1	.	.	TGTGCCAGCAGCCGAGGCGGAGGTCCCCAGTTCTTC	CASSRGGGPQFF
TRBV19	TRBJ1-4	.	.	TGTGCCAGTAGTGTCAACGGTGCAACTAATGAAAAACTGTTTTTT	CASSVNGATNEKLFF
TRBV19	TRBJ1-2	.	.	TGTGCCAGTATTAGGGGCAGGGGCGACTATGGCTACACCTTC	CASIRGRGDYGYTF
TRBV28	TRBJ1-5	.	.	TGTGCCAGCAGTTTGAGGTCGAGGGCAGGTCAGCCCCAGCATTTT	CASSLRSRAGQPQHF
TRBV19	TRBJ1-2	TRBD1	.	TGTGCCAGTACGCAGGGACAGGGTATTCTGCACTATGGCTACACCTTC	CASTQGQGILHYGYTF
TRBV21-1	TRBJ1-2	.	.	TGTGCCAGCAGCAGGGGCCCAAGCACGTTAGTATATGGCTACACCTTC	CASSRGPSTLVYGYTF
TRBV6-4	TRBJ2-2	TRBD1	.	TGTGCCAGCAGCCCGGGACAGGGGCTAACCGGGGAGCTGTTTTTT	CASSPGQGLTGELFF
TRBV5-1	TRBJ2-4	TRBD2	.	TGCGCCAGCAGCTTGGGGGGGATTACGGGAGGAAAAGGAAACATTCAGTACTTC	CASSLGGITGGKGNIQYF
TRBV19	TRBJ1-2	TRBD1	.	TGTGCCAGTAGTTACGGACAGGGAAACTATGGCTACACCTTC	CASSYGQGNYGYTF
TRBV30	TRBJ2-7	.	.	TGTGCCTGGTCCCCAGGGGATTACTACGAGCAGTACTTC	CAWSPGDYYEQYF
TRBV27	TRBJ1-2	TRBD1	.	TGTGCCAGCAGTTTATCGGCTACAGGGGCTAACTATGGCTACACCTTC	CASSLSATGANYGYTF
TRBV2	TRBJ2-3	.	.	TGTGCCAGCTTAAGAGGGGGATTCACAGATACGCAGTATTTT	CASLRGGFTDTQYF
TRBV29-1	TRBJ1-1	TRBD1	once	TGCAGCGTTGCCAGGGGGCAGACTGAAGCTTTCTTT	CSVARGQTEAFF
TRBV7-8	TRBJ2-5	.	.	TGTGCCAGCAGCTTACGGGGTGCCGGGACCCAGTACTTC	CASSLRGAGTQYF
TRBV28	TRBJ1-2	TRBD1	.	TGTGCCAGCAGTTTTGGGGACAGGGGGAACTATGGCTACACCTTC	CASSFGDRGNYGYTF
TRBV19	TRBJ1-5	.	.	TGTGCCAGTAGGACTCAGGCAGGGGGCAATCAGCCCCAGCATTTT	CASRTQAGGNQPQHF
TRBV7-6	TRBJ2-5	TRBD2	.	TGTGCCAGCAGCTTCGAGGGAGGGAAGTACTTC	CASSFEGGKYF
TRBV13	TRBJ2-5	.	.	TGTGCCAGCAGCTTAGGGCTAGCGGAGACCCAGTACTTC	CASSLGLAETQYF
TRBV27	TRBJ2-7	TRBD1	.	TGTGCCAGCAGTCCCGGGACAGGGGGCCCCTACGAGCAGTACTTC	CASSPGTGGPYEQYF
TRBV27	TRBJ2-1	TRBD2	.	TGTGCCAGCAGTACTATAGCGGGGCCTACCTACAATGAGCAGTTCTTC	CASSTIAGPTYNEQFF
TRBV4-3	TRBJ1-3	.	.	TGCGCCAGCAGCCAAGATGGGAGCCAAAGGGGAAACACCATATATTTT	CASSQDGSQRGNTIYF
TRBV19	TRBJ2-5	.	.	TGTGCCAGTAGTATAGGCAGGGGCTTCCAAGAGACCCAGTACTTC	CASSIGRGFQETQYF
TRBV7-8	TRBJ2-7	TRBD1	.	TGTGCCAGCAGCTTAGTAAGGACAGGGCGCTACGAGCAGTACTTC	CASSLVRTGRYEQYF
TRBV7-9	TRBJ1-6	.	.	TGTGCCAGCAGCAGCAACAGGGACTCACCCCTCCACTTT	CASSSNRDSPLHF
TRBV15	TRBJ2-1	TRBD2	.	TGTGCCACCAGCAGAGAGGGGTTGGGACAGATTCTAGCGGGAGGGTACAATGAGCAGTTCTTC	CATSREGLGQILAGGYNEQFF
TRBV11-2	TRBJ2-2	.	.	TGTGCCAGCAGCTTATCCTCCACCGGGGAGCTGTTTTTT	CASSLSSTGELFF
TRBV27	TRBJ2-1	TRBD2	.	TGTGCCAGCAGTTTAAGGTCGGGTGGGAGGGCCTTCAATGGCAATGAGCAGTTCTTC	CASSLRSGGRAFNGNEQFF
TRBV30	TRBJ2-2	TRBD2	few	TGTGCCTGGAGTCCCTTAGCGGGAGACACCGGGGAGCTGTTTTTT	CAWSPLAGDTGELFF
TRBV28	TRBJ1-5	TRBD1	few	TGTGCCAGCAGGCCGGGACAGGGGCTCTATCAGCCCCAGCATTTT	CASRPGQGLYQPQHF
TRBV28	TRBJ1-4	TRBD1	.	TGTGCCAGCAGCCGGACAGGGTGGTTCGGGGAAAAACTGTTTTTT	CASSRTGWFGEKLFF
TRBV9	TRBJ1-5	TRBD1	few	TGTGCCAGCAGCGCAGGGGGCGCGGGCAATCAGCCCCAGCATTTT	CASSAGGAGNQPQHF
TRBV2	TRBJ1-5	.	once	TGTGCCAGCAGTATTGAGGGGACTAATCAGCCCCAGCATTTT	CASSIEGTNQPQHF
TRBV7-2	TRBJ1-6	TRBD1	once	TGTGCCATCAAAGGACAGGGGGATTCACCCCTCCACTTT	CAIKGQGDSPLHF